This TCR beta chain was recovered during a study of regulatory T cells in long-lasting Graves disease. Background on the study: Persistence in Graves' disease required over 5 years of antithyroid drugs plus positive TSH receptor antibodies. Overall study findings and caveats: With persistent disease, TRBV28, TRBJ1-2 and TRBJ2-5 were the favored segments. Persistent Graves' patients possessed reduced TCR diversity relative to recently diagnosed ones.

This clonotype was recorded at least ten times. Its antigen is unknown. Time point meaning: persistent/refractory GD, antithyroid drugs over 5 years with positive TRAb. Isolated PBMC RNA provided the starting material for the TCR library. In each case, Graves' disease was diagnosed per American Thyroid Association guidelines. The J segment lost 3 bases and the V segment lost 1 base, leaving 5 bases of the junction unmatched. Germline V gives CDR1 SGHTA, CDR2 FQGNSA. The CDR3 length is 15 residues. CDR3 regions were amplified by Arm-PCR using iRepertoire HTBI primers to build TCR beta libraries. TCRdb re-analysed the multiplex PCR reads in MiXCR, keeping a single row per CDR3 protein. The data show about half a million distinct CDR3 sequences, about 22% seen once.

The chain joins TRBV7-2 to TRBJ1-2; 7 nucleotides align to TRBD1. This receptor was taken from a female donor with Graves disease. Sequenced here: peripheral blood mononuclear cells (PBMCs), sampled when the disease was refractory, from a patient treated with antithyroid drugs. For the CDR3, the DNA is TGTGCCAGCAGCTTAGTGGCGCAGGGGGACTATGGCTACACCTTC. It codes for CASSLVAQGDYGYTF.